The sample holds a few counts of the clone carrying this T cell receptor beta chain. The antigen is not known. The sample originates from a study of OX40 agonist ivuxolimab in advanced cancers. At the level of the study: Prior therapy, whether anti-PD-1, anti-PD-L1 or anti-CTLA-4, was allowed, and about 40% had some. General observations from the study: Low normalized T-cell clonal expansion also characterized some of the nonresponders. Both CD4+ and CD8+ T cell populations in blood had undergone clonal expansion by week 6 at 0.1 to 3.0 mg/kg.

Method: immunoSEQ multiplex PCR; TCRdb's copy keeps in-frame clones and lacks some. The table records approximately 99,000 clones, roughly nine tenths of them present only once. The germline CDR1 and CDR2 sequences are SGHRS and YFSETQ. CDR3 length: 14 amino acids. V dropped 0 bases and J dropped 2 bases, with 9 bases sitting between them. Sequenced here: CD4+ or CD8+ T cells sorted from blood, sampled in a trial of the OX40 agonist ivuxolimab. This clonotype was obtained from an adult with an advanced solid tumor such as melanoma, head and neck, liver or kidney cancer. This chain connects TRBV5-1 to TRBJ2-7, with D perhaps TRBD1 (6 bases). The CDR3 loop is CASSLEQGTYEQYF. CDR3 DNA sequence: TGCGCCAGCAGCTTGGAGCAGGGGACCTACGAGCAGTACTTC. Variable domain in full (rest from reference TRBV5-1 and TRBJ2-7): KAGVTQTPRYLIKTRGQQVTLSCSPISGHRSVSWYQQTPGQGLQFLFEYFSETQRNKGNFPGRFSGRQFSNSRSEMNVSTLELGDSALYLCASSLEQGTYEQYFGPGTRLTVT.